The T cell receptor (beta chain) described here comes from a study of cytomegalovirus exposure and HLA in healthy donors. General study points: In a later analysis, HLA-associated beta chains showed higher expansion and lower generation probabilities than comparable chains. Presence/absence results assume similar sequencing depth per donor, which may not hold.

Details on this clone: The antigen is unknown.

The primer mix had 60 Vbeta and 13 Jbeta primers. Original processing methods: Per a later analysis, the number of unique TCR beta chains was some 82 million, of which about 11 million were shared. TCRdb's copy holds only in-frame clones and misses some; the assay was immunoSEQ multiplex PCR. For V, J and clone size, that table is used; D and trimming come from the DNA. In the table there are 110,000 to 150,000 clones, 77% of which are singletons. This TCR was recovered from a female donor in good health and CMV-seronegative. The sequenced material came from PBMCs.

CDR3 nucleotide sequence: TGCAGCGTTGAAGATGGACAGGGACTTAACTATGGCTACACCTTC. Translation: CSVEDGQGLNYGYTF. The chain is built from TRBV29-1 and TRBJ1-2, with TRBD1 matching 8 bases. This CDR3 contains 15 residues. Germline CDR1 is SQVTM and CDR2 is ANQGSEA. The V segment lost 0 bases and the J segment 1 base; nucleotides outside the gene matches: 4.